This is a list of T cell receptor beta chains from one sample in a study of control samples from healthy donors and cancer patients. Using immunoSEQ multiplex PCR, the repertoire was profiled, and TCRdb retains in-frame clones only, with some absent. The table includes around 120,000 clones, about 95% detected once. The sequencing input was blood. These receptors came from a man aged 25-45 years in good health. Both conserved end residues are part of each CDR3. The D gene is left open where the match is weak. Size is omitted from some rows. Given values are once, few, many or a class for expanded clones.

j_call d_call v_call clone_size cdr3_nt cdr3_aa
TRBJ1-4 . TRBV4-3 once TGCGCCAGCAGTATAAAGATGCCAACTAATGAAAAACTGTTTTTT CASSIKMPTNEKLFF
TRBJ1-5 . TRBV6-2/TRBV6-3 . TGTGCCAGCAGTAGATGGAATAGCAATCAGCCCCAGCATTTT CASSRWNSNQPQHF
TRBJ2-7 TRBD1 TRBV18 . TGTGCCAGCTCACCGGCCACTCCGGGACAGGGGGCATACGAGCAGTACTTC CASSPATPGQGAYEQYF
TRBJ2-7 TRBD2 TRBV6-4 . TGTGCCAGCAGTGAAAGGGAGGGCGGGGGTACCTACGAGCAGTACTTC CASSEREGGGTYEQYF
TRBJ2-7 . TRBV7-9 . TGTGCCAGCAGCCTCGAGGTAGACTACGAGCAATACTTC CASSLEVDYEQYF
TRBJ2-1 . TRBV9 . TGTGCCAGCAGCGCCTGGGGGAGCTCCTACAATGAGCAGTTCTTC CASSAWGSSYNEQFF
TRBJ1-5 . TRBV21-1 . TGTGCCAGCAGCAAAGCGAAAGGCCATCAGCCCCAGCATTTT CASSKAKGHQPQHF
TRBJ1-2 . TRBV28 . TGTGCCAGCAGTTTGAGAAACTATGGCTACACCTTC CASSLRNYGYTF
TRBJ1-5 TRBD1 TRBV9 . TGTGCCAGCAGCGCTAGTCTGACAGGGATGCCCCAGCATTTT CASSASLTGMPQHF
TRBJ2-2 TRBD2 TRBV5-6 . TGTGCCAGCAGCTGGGGACTAGCGGGGTTCACCGGGGAGCTGTTTTTT CASSWGLAGFTGELFF
TRBJ1-3 . TRBV9 . TGTGCCAGCAGCCTAGACGCATTCTCTGGAAACACCATATATTTT CASSLDAFSGNTIYF
TRBJ2-1 TRBD1 TRBV10-2 . TGCGCCAGCAGTGAGAGGGGGCCTCACAATGAGCAGTTCTTC CASSERGPHNEQFF
TRBJ1-2 . TRBV5-1 . TGCGCCAGCAGCTTGGAGGGGGACTATGGCTACACCTTC CASSLEGDYGYTF
TRBJ2-3 . TRBV7-9 . TGTGCCAGCAGCTTATTTGTCGACACCAAAGATACGCAGTATTTT CASSLFVDTKDTQYF
TRBJ1-2 . TRBV16 once TGTGCCAGCCTAACATCAACGGGGGTTGATTATGGCTACACCTTC CASLTSTGVDYGYTF
TRBJ1-1 . TRBV19 . TGTGCCAGCGCAGAAGGCGTCACTGAAGCTTTCTTT CASAEGVTEAFF
TRBJ2-7 TRBD1 TRBV29-1 once TGCAGCGTTGAAGATGGGTCCGCGGACAGGGGACCCTACGAGCAGTACTTC CSVEDGSADRGPYEQYF
TRBJ2-1 . TRBV11-2 . TGTGCCAGCAGCTGGCGGCCGGGGTACAATGAGCAGTTCTTC CASSWRPGYNEQFF
TRBJ2-5 TRBD2 TRBV4-3 . TGCGCCAGCAGCCAAGGGTTCGGGACTAGCGGGGGGCTATTACAAGAGACCCAGTACTTC CASSQGFGTSGGLLQETQYF
TRBJ2-5 . TRBV7-9 . TGTGCCAGCAGCCCATTAGCAACAGGGTTTGTTCAAGAGACCCAGTACTTC CASSPLATGFVQETQYF
TRBJ2-3 . TRBV6-2/TRBV6-3 . TGTGCCAGCAGCCTCTATTCCACCACAGATACGCAGTATTTT CASSLYSTTDTQYF
TRBJ2-7 . TRBV10-3 once TGTGCCATGGGAGAGGGATTTGCCTACGAGCAGTACTTC CAMGEGFAYEQYF
TRBJ1-4 . TRBV5-1 . TGCGCCAGCAGTCCGGACGGAGGGAATGAAAAACTGTTTTTT CASSPDGGNEKLFF
TRBJ1-2 . TRBV29-1 . TGCAGCGCACTAGACGACTATGGCTACACCTTC CSALDDYGYTF